A single sample gave rise to the 15 T cell receptor beta chains below, sequenced in a study of shared clonotypes between healthy human individuals. Naive CD8 cells comprised CD45RO-negative, CCR7-positively selected cells, excluding terminally differentiated effector memory CD45RA+ cells. Using immunoSEQ multiplex PCR, the repertoire was profiled, and TCRdb retains in-frame clones only, with some absent. The sample has hundreds of thousands of clones, about 95% seen once. Material: naive CD8+ T cells sorted from blood. Source of these receptors: a woman in her thirties in good health.

The gene calls are TRBV28 and TRBJ2-2; D gene ambiguous. The CDR3 is made up of 14 amino acids. Deletions cut 2 bases from V and 7 bases from J, with 11 bases between. Looked up from germline, CDR1 is MDHEN and CDR2 is SYDVKM. Here the CDR3 reads CASSLMPVGGELFF. As DNA, the CDR3 is TGTGCCAGCAGTTTAATGCCGGTAGGCGGGGAGCTGTTTTTT.

The V call is TRBV7-9, the J call TRBJ2-2; no definite D call. The CDR3 covers 16 residues. Trimming removed 2 bases from V and 4 bases from J, with 14 bases in between. Germline CDR1 reads SEHNR; CDR2 reads FQNEAQ (reference sequence). The CDR3 region is CASSLTSTAATGELFF. In DNA form, the CDR3 reads TGTGCCAGCAGCTTAACCAGCACGGCGGCCACCGGGGAGCTGTTTTTT.

The V gene is TRBV2, the J gene TRBJ2-1; the match to TRBD2 covers 9 bases. Germline V gene data show CDR1 as SNHLY and CDR2 as FYNNEI. Trimming removed 5 bases from V and 5 bases from J; junction bases left unmatched: 10. CDR3 length: 16 amino acids. CDR3 nucleotides: TGTGCCAGCAGTTGGACTAGCGTCACGAGAGACAATGAGCAGTTCTTC. Its protein product is CASSWTSVTRDNEQFF. Filled out from reference TRBV2 and TRBJ2-1, the complete variable domain reads EPEVTQTPSHQVTQMGQEVILRCVPISNHLYFYWYRQILGQKVEFLVSFYNNEISEKSEIFDDQFSVERPDGSNFTLKIRSTKLEDSAMYFCASSWTSVTRDNEQFFGPGTRLTVL.

The chain uses TRBV7-8 and TRBJ2-1, with D hard to call. Trimming removed 5 bases at V and 2 bases at J, with 16 bases between. This CDR3 comprises 16 residues. Per germline, CDR1 SGHVS and CDR2 FQNEAQ. The CDR3 here is CASSPGYGPPYNEQFF. The CDR3 nucleotides are TGTGCCAGCAGCCCCGGTTACGGACCCCCCTACAATGAGCAGTTCTTC.

This rearrangement joins TRBV19 to TRBJ2-1; TRBD1 might be the D (6 bases). V was cut by 3 bases and J by 4 bases, with 22 bases left in between. CDR3 length: 18 amino acids. CDR1 and CDR2 from the germline V gene are LNHDA and SQIVND (reference sequence). The CDR3, as DNA: TGTGCCAGTAGTATTCCAGGGGACCCTGTCCTTCAATACAATGAGCAGTTCTTC. This sequence encodes CASSIPGDPVLQYNEQFF.

The gene calls are TRBV11-2 and TRBJ2-7; maybe TRBD2 (7 bases). This CDR3 is 17 amino acids long. The V end lost 2 bases, the J end lost 2 bases, and 19 bases lay between the germline ends. Germline CDR1 reads SGHAT; CDR2 reads FQNNGV. CDR3 region: CASSLPRPGGPTYEQYF. The CDR3 DNA sequence: TGTGCCAGCAGCTTACCACGGCCCGGGGGGCCTACCTACGAGCAGTACTTC.

The V gene is TRBV6-5, the J gene TRBJ2-7, with 7 bases lining up with TRBD2. The germline V gene has CDR1 MNHEY and CDR2 SVGAGI. This CDR3 is built from 15 residues. V shed 4 bases, J shed 4 bases, and the junction held 10 bases outside the gene matches. CDR3 DNA: TGTGCCAGCAGTTTAACGGGAGGCCCCAGTTACGAGCAGTACTTC. It encodes CASSLTGGPSYEQYF.

This rearrangement joins TRBV28 to TRBJ1-1; D unclear. Trimming removed 10 bases at V and 4 bases at J, with 19 bases between. The CDR3 loop spans 14 amino acids. CDR1 is MDHEN and CDR2 is SYDVKM in the germline V gene. This chain's CDR3 is CATSPQEEGTEAFF. In DNA form, the CDR3 reads TGTGCCACCTCGCCCCAGGAGGAAGGCACTGAAGCTTTCTTT.

This sequence joins TRBV5-1 and TRBJ1-2; perhaps TRBD1 as D (6 bases). CDR1 and CDR2 (germline): SGHRS, YFSETQ. V lost 0 bases and J 4 bases, leaving 10 bases between the germline ends. The CDR3 has 14 residues. In DNA, the CDR3 is TGCGCCAGCAGCTTGGCGTTGGGGGCCTATGGCTACACCTTC. It codes for CASSLALGAYGYTF.

This chain connects TRBV2 to TRBJ1-1; 7 nucleotides match TRBD1. V dropped 6 bases and J dropped 2; count of bases not matched to a gene: 21. Germline lookup yields CDR1 SNHLY and CDR2 FYNNEI. The CDR3 length is 19 residues. CDR3 in amino acids: CASRRGQDDLYRTNTEAFF. In nucleotides, the CDR3 is TGTGCCAGCAGAAGAGGACAGGACGACCTATATCGGACTAACACTGAAGCTTTCTTT.

A note on this clone: In the same sample, other DNA sequences code for this CDR3. The rearrangement links TRBV6-6 to TRBJ2-2; D ambiguous. The CDR3 consists of 12 residues. Looked up from germline, CDR1 is MNHNY and CDR2 is SVGAGI (reference sequence). V dropped 0 bases and J dropped 8 bases, with 4 bases sitting between them. The CDR3 DNA is TGTGCCAGCAGTTACTCCGGAGGGGAGCTGTTTTTT. Protein: CASSYSGGELFF.

Points on this clone: At the DNA level, this CDR3 is encoded by other sequences in the same sample as well. The chain links TRBV27 to TRBJ2-1, with D unresolved. V lost 3 bases to trimming and J lost 0 bases, with 9 bases between them. The CDR3 has 15 amino acids. The germline V gene has CDR1 MNHEY and CDR2 SMNVEV (reference sequence). The CDR3 nucleotides are TGTGCCAGCAGTTTGGGCTTGAGCTCCTACAATGAGCAGTTCTTC. This codes for CASSLGLSSYNEQFF.

The chain links TRBV11-2 to TRBJ2-1, with 9 nucleotides matching TRBD2. V trimming: 1 base; J trimming: 4 bases; junction bases outside the gene matches: 14. The CDR3 length is 19 residues. CDR1 and CDR2 from the germline V gene are SGHAT and FQNNGV. In DNA, the CDR3 is TGTGCCAGCAGCTTAGGGATTAGGACTAGCCTAGCGGGGTACAATGAGCAGTTCTTC. This translates into CASSLGIRTSLAGYNEQFF.

DNA for the CDR3: TGTGCCAGCAGCCCCTCTGGCTTGGGGGACGAGACCCAGTACTTC. It codes for CASSPSGLGDETQYF. The chain couples TRBV5-6 to TRBJ2-5; D tentatively fits TRBD1 or TRBD2 (5 bases each). V was clipped by 4 bases and J by 5 bases, with 18 bases between them. CDR1 is SGHDT and CDR2 is YYEEEE in the germline V gene. The CDR3 has 15 amino acids.

This chain uses TRBV14 with TRBJ2-5; 10 nucleotides align to TRBD1. Trimming took 3 bases from V and 3 from J; bases not matched to a gene: 1. The germline V gene encodes CDR1 SGHDN and CDR2 FVKESK. CDR3 size: 14 residues. CDR3 region: CASSQTGGEETQYF. The CDR3 DNA reads TGTGCCAGCAGCCAGACAGGGGGCGAAGAGACCCAGTACTTC.